Listed here is a single TCR beta chain. Its antigen is undetermined. The PCR had 60 Vbeta and 13 Jbeta primers. Libraries were prepared by immunoSEQ multiplex PCR; TCRdb keeps only in-frame clonotypes and omits some of them. Of about 140,000 clones listed, 80% are singletons. The record originates from a study of cytomegalovirus exposure and HLA in healthy donors. Study details: Early released data had 80 million or so unique TCRs, all coming from HLA-typed donors. Study results and caveats: Further analysis was carried out later, and it showed several of the most significant clusters appearing linked to common viral pathogens. In terms of immune exposure information, only CMV serostatus was available.

Unmatched junction bases numbered 8, after V lost 5 bases and J lost 7 bases. The CDR3 length is 14 residues. Germline CDR1 reads MDHEN; CDR2 reads SYDVKM. The V gene is TRBV28, the J gene TRBJ2-1; TRBD2 agrees at 7 bases. The sequence was obtained from a young man in good health and CMV-seronegative. The sequenced sample consisted of PBMCs. The CDR3: CASSPSGRLNEQFF. The CDR3 coding sequence is TGTGCCAGCAGTCCTTCCGGGAGGTTAAATGAGCAGTTCTTC.